These 29 T cell receptor beta chains came from one sample sequenced in a study of regulatory T cells in long-lasting Graves disease. In building TCR beta libraries, iRepertoire HTBI primers were used together with Arm-PCR of CDR3 regions. TCRdb independently ran MiXCR on the multiplex PCR reads; one entry per CDR3 protein. This table has roughly 490,000 distinct CDR3 sequences, under 25% appearing once. Noted time point: persistent/refractory GD, antithyroid drugs over 5 years with positive TRAb. PBMC RNA was the source of the TCR library. The source material was peripheral blood mononuclear cells (PBMCs), sampled when the disease was refractory, from a patient treated with antithyroid drugs. The origin of the receptors is a female donor with Graves disease.

This clonotype appeared many times. CDR3 nucleotides: TGTGCCAGCGAACGCACGGGCGGAGAGACCCAGTACTTC. Translated: CASERTGGETQYF. The chain links TRBV6-1 to TRBJ2-5; D not resolved. Trimming pared 8 bases from V and 4 bases from J, leaving 14 bases between. The germline gives CDR1 MNHNS, CDR2 SASEGT. The CDR3 consists of 13 residues.

J is TRBJ1-5 and V is TRBV28; possibly TRBD1 for D (6 bases). The CDR3 contains 16 residues. Trimming took off 5 bases at V and 3 bases at J, with 17 bases between the two ends. Germline-derived CDR1 and CDR2 are MDHEN and SYDVKM. CDR3 sequence: CASSPEAGVTNQPQHF. The CDR3 DNA is TGTGCCAGCAGTCCTGAGGCAGGGGTGACCAATCAGCCCCAGCATTTT.

Many counts were recorded for this clonotype. The V gene is TRBV28, the J gene TRBJ1-1, with D possibly matching TRBD1 (6 bases). Germline V gene lookup returns CDR1 MDHEN and CDR2 SYDVKM. The CDR3 totals 13 residues. The V end was cut by 7 bases, the J end by 4 bases, with 13 bases between. CDR3 sequence reads: CASNQGILTEAFF. The CDR3 nucleotides are TGTGCCAGCAATCAGGGGATCCTCACTGAAGCTTTCTTT.

This clonotype was found a few times. CDR3 coding DNA: TGTGCCAGCAGCTTCTCAGGGACCAGAGAGACCCAGTACTTC. Translating it yields CASSFSGTRETQYF. The V gene is TRBV5-6, the J gene TRBJ2-5; D assignment may be TRBD1 or TRBD2 (5 bases each). The CDR3 consists of 14 residues. Trimming removed 2 bases from V and 4 bases from J, with 12 bases in between. Germline lookup yields CDR1 SGHDT and CDR2 YYEEEE.

The V call is TRBV9, the J call TRBJ1-3; D remains unclear. Germline V CDR1 and CDR2: SGDLS, YYNGEE. Trimming cost V 3 bases and J 2 bases, with 9 bases left between them. The CDR3 is 14 amino acids. CDR3 bases: TGTGCCAGCAGCGCGTCCAGGACTGGAAACACCATATATTTT. Protein product: CASSASRTGNTIYF.

V usage is TRBV6-1 and J usage is TRBJ2-4; D gene uncertain. This CDR3 is 15 amino acids long. CDR1 is MNHNS, CDR2 SASEGT, per germline. V shed 6 bases and J shed 0 bases, with 12 bases lying between them. Written as DNA, the CDR3 is TGTGCCAGCAGGGGTAACGGGTTAGCCAAAAACATTCAGTACTTC. Its translation: CASRGNGLAKNIQYF.

V is TRBV11-2 and J is TRBJ2-5, with 9 bases lining up with TRBD2. The length of the CDR3 is 15 residues. J gave up 1 base and V 2 bases, and 2 bases lay outside the gene matches. Germline-derived CDR1 and CDR2 are SGHAT and FQNNGV. The CDR3 DNA sequence: TGTGCCAGCAGCTTAAAGGGACTAGCCCAAGAGACCCAGTACTTC. This codes for CASSLKGLAQETQYF.

V usage is TRBV19 and J usage is TRBJ1-5, with D perhaps TRBD1 (5 bases). V was pared by 6 bases and J by 0 bases, with 15 bases between. Germline V gene lookup returns CDR1 LNHDA and CDR2 SQIVND (reference sequence). The CDR3 contains 16 residues. The CDR3 loop is CASSPTDSYSNQPQHF. The CDR3 DNA reads as TGTGCCAGTAGCCCGACAGATAGCTATAGCAATCAGCCCCAGCATTTT.

The gene calls are TRBV5-1 and TRBJ2-7; possible D gene TRBD1, 5 bases. Between the trimmed V and J ends, which lost 5 bases and 0 bases, there was a span of 12 bases. The CDR3 sequence is 14 residues long. Germline V gene sequence: CDR1 SGHRS, CDR2 YFSETQ. The CDR3 nucleotides are TGCGCCAGCAGAGTAGGGGTTTACTCCTACGAGCAGTACTTC. It is translated as CASRVGVYSYEQYF. Full variable domain (rest looked up from reference TRBV5-1 and TRBJ2-7): KAGVTQTPRYLIKTRGQQVTLSCSPISGHRSVSWYQQTPGQGLQFLFEYFSETQRNKGNFPGRFSGRQFSNSRSEMNVSTLELGDSALYLCASRVGVYSYEQYFGPGTRLTVT.

This clonotype was picked up one time. The chain has TRBV7-9 and TRBJ1-1; 9 bases fit TRBD1. The J segment lost 9 bases and the V segment lost 7 bases, leaving 12 bases of the junction unmatched. Germline CDR1 is SEHNR and CDR2 is FQNEAQ (reference sequence). The CDR3 length is 14 residues. CDR3 in amino acids: CASIGTGGAVKAFF. The CDR3 DNA reads TGTGCCAGCATCGGTACAGGGGGCGCCGTTAAAGCTTTCTTT.

At least ten counts were recorded for this clonotype. The chain uses TRBV2 and TRBJ1-1; D call uncertain. The CDR3 runs 13 residues. Trimming took off 6 bases at V and 0 bases at J, with 8 bases between the two ends. From germline, CDR1 is SNHLY and CDR2 FYNNEI. CDR3 sequence reads: CASSPRMNTEAFF. The CDR3 region has the DNA TGTGCCAGCAGCCCGAGGATGAACACTGAAGCTTTCTTT. Using reference TRBV2 and TRBJ1-1 for the parts outside the CDR3, the full variable domain is EPEVTQTPSHQVTQMGQEVILRCVPISNHLYFYWYRQILGQKVEFLVSFYNNEISEKSEIFDDQFSVERPDGSNFTLKIRSTKLEDSAMYFCASSPRMNTEAFFGQGTRLTVV.

Many counts were recorded for this clonotype. The rearrangement joins TRBV7-2 to TRBJ1-1, with a tentative D call TRBD1 (5 bases). The germline gives CDR1 SGHTA, CDR2 FQGNSA. The CDR3 is made up of 14 amino acids. The germline V and J ends were trimmed by 5 bases and 0 bases, with 10 bases remaining between them. The CDR3 bases are TGTGCCAGCAGCCCGGGACGGATGAACACTGAAGCTTTCTTT. This translates into CASSPGRMNTEAFF.

The chain joins TRBV19 to TRBJ1-5; no reliable D call. The CDR3 runs 14 residues. Germline V CDR1 and CDR2: LNHDA, SQIVND (reference sequence). Deletions cut 6 bases from V and 4 bases from J, with 13 bases between. The CDR3 sequence: CASRPRRENQPQHF. DNA for the CDR3: TGTGCCAGTAGGCCGCGAAGGGAGAATCAGCCCCAGCATTTT.

The chain links TRBV4-2 to TRBJ2-7, with TRBD2 matching over 10 bases. The CDR3 contains 15 residues. V shed 4 bases, J shed 2 bases, and the junction held 5 bases outside the gene matches. Germline assignment: CDR1 LGHNA and CDR2 YNFKEQ. The CDR3 is CASSPGLARTYEQYF. The CDR3 bases are TGTGCCAGCAGCCCGGGACTAGCGCGTACCTACGAGCAGTACTTC.

This chain joins TRBV14 and TRBJ2-7; either TRBD1 or TRBD2 may fit D (5 bases each). Between the trimmed V and J ends, which lost 2 bases and 5 bases, there was a span of 7 bases. CDR1 is SGHDN, CDR2 FVKESK, per germline. This CDR3 is built from 12 residues. This chain's CDR3 is CASSQRGHEQYF. CDR3 sequence (DNA): TGTGCCAGCAGCCAACGGGGCCACGAGCAGTACTTC.

In this sample, this clonotype turned up many times. A clone one base away is much larger, so this may be a read error. The CDR3 coding sequence is TGTGCCAGCGGCTCGAACACCGGGGAGCTGTTTTTT. It codes for CASGSNTGELFF. V usage is TRBV3-1 and J usage is TRBJ2-2; D remains unclear. This CDR3 is 12 amino acids long. V lost 8 bases and J 0 bases, leaving 4 bases between the germline ends. CDR1 and CDR2 from the germline V gene are LGHDT and YNNKEL (reference sequence).

The J gene is TRBJ2-1, the V gene TRBV6-5, with D perhaps given as TRBD1 or TRBD2 (5 bases each). Germline V gene sequence: CDR1 MNHEY, CDR2 SVGAGI. V was trimmed by 2 bases and J by 5 bases, leaving 7 bases between them. CDR3 length: 13 residues. The CDR3 sequence is CASSYGGNNEQFF. For the CDR3, the DNA is TGTGCCAGCAGTTACGGGGGAAACAATGAGCAGTTCTTC.

The chain recombines TRBV29-1 with TRBJ1-2, with D perhaps TRBD1 (6 bases). Per the germline V gene, CDR1 is SQVTM and CDR2 is ANQGSEA. CDR3 length: 12 residues. The germline V and J ends were trimmed by 6 bases and 3 bases, with 11 bases remaining between them. CDR3 DNA sequence: TGCAGCGTATACACAGGGTACTATGGCTACACCTTC. As protein: CSVYTGYYGYTF.

This clonotype was picked up a small number of times. The chain is built from TRBV9 and TRBJ1-2; 9 nucleotides line up with TRBD1. The CDR3 is 14 amino acids. The germline V gene has CDR1 SGDLS and CDR2 YYNGEE. Trimming took 3 bases from V and 6 from J; bases not matched to a gene: 6. CDR3 nucleotides: TGTGCCAGCAGCGCCGGACAGGGGTCGGATGGCTACACCTTC. This codes for CASSAGQGSDGYTF. Based on the CDR3 plus reference TRBV9 and TRBJ1-2, the full variable domain is DSGVTQTPKHLITATGQRVTLRCSPRSGDLSVYWYQQSLDQGLQFLIQYYNGEERAKGNILERFSAQQFPDLHSELNLSSLELGDSALYFCASSAGQGSDGYTFGSGTRLTVV.

This clonotype was recorded many times. This chain joins TRBV29-1 and TRBJ2-7, with 7 bases matching TRBD1. CDR1 is SQVTM, CDR2 ANQGSEA, per germline. The CDR3 is 14 residues long. The V gene end was trimmed by 7 bases and the J gene end by 1 base; junction bases not matched to a gene: 10. CDR3 loop: CSAAGQDKSYEQYF. CDR3 in DNA: TGCAGCGCCGCCGGACAGGATAAATCCTACGAGCAGTACTTC.

This clonotype was counted only a few times. The chain carries TRBV6-2 or TRBV6-3 and TRBJ1-1; D not certain. This CDR3 region has 15 residues. Germline lookup yields CDR1 MNHEY and CDR2 SVGEGT. The V and J ends lost 2 bases and 3 bases respectively, with 13 bases between them. CDR3 DNA sequence: TGTGCCAGCAGTTACAGGCAGGTTGTTCACACTGAAGCTTTCTTT. Encoded protein: CASSYRQVVHTEAFF.

This clonotype was found many times. The CDR3 DNA follows: TGTGCCAGTAAAGGACAGGGGGGCTACGAGCAGTACTTC. Translating it yields CASKGQGGYEQYF. The chain employs TRBV19 and TRBJ2-7; TRBD1 matches at 10 bases. The germline V gene encodes CDR1 LNHDA and CDR2 SQIVND (reference sequence). After removal of 7 bases from V and 3 bases from J, the junction contained 3 bases not matched to a gene. This CDR3 has 13 amino acids.

The rearrangement links TRBV7-2 to TRBJ1-1, with D unclear. The ends were cut back, 5 bases at V and 6 bases at J, with 16 bases in the middle. Germline V gene lookup returns CDR1 SGHTA and CDR2 FQGNSA. The CDR3 sequence is 14 residues long. CDR3 sequence reads: CASSASVLDAEAFF. The CDR3 nucleotides read TGTGCCAGCAGCGCTAGCGTACTGGACGCTGAAGCTTTCTTT.

This clonotype was picked up many times. The rearrangement links TRBV7-6 to TRBJ2-2; D is perhaps TRBD1 (5 bases). The V and J ends lost 6 bases and 1 base respectively, with 12 bases between them. Germline CDR1 and CDR2: SGHVS and FNYEAQ. This CDR3 has 15 residues. This CDR3 is CASRPQVVNTGELFF. The CDR3 DNA reads as TGTGCCAGCAGGCCACAGGTGGTGAACACCGGGGAGCTGTTTTTT.

This clonotype was detected a few times. This chain joins TRBV25-1 and TRBJ1-1, with 7 bases that match TRBD1. Germline V gives CDR1 MGHDK, CDR2 SYGVNS. The CDR3 covers 15 residues. V lost 3 bases and J lost 5; bases outside the gene matches: 9. The chain's CDR3 is CASSDQNRGDTEAFF. Here the CDR3 DNA reads TGTGCCAGCAGTGACCAAAACAGGGGTGATACTGAAGCTTTCTTT.

This clonotype came up a few times. The chain combines TRBV19 with TRBJ1-5, with 9 bases that match TRBD1. This CDR3 comprises 16 residues. The trim removed 6 bases at V and 2 bases at J, leaving 8 bases unmatched. The V gene's germline CDR1 is LNHDA and CDR2 SQIVND (reference sequence). The CDR3 DNA follows: TGTGCCAGTAGCTTACGGGACAGGGCGGGCAATCAGCCCCAGCATTTT. Translating gives CASSLRDRAGNQPQHF.

Ten or more counts support this clonotype. The chain carries TRBV7-2 and TRBJ1-1; D call uncertain. The germline CDR1 and CDR2 sequences are SGHTA and FQGNSA. The CDR3 runs to 15 residues. The ends were cut back, 5 bases at V and 0 bases at J, with 13 bases in the middle. CDR3 nucleotide sequence: TGTGCCAGCAGCCGCCGAGGGCTCTTGAACACTGAAGCTTTCTTT. This gives the protein CASSRRGLLNTEAFF.

This clonotype came up many times. The V call is TRBV29-1, the J call TRBJ1-1, with no clear D. CDR3 size: 14 residues. V lost 7 bases and J 1 base, leaving 16 bases between the germline ends. Looked up from germline, CDR1 is SQVTM and CDR2 is ANQGSEA. CDR3 residues: CSASGRHQNTEAFF. CDR3 coding DNA: TGCAGCGCCTCTGGACGACATCAGAACACTGAAGCTTTCTTT.

This rearrangement joins TRBV28 to TRBJ1-3; D remains ambiguous. Trimming took off 2 bases at V and 5 bases at J, with 7 bases between the two ends. Germline CDR1 is MDHEN and CDR2 is SYDVKM. This CDR3 contains 13 residues. The CDR3 DNA is TGTGCCAGCAGTTTAAACAGTCGAAACACCATATATTTT. Its protein product is CASSLNSRNTIYF.